Given below is one T cell receptor beta chain in context. Antigen: not known. The record originates from a study of CD8 T cells in ankylosing spondylitis. Study-level findings and limits: As for the disease-linked clones, they showed a CD8+ phenotype and occurred at relatively low frequencies in peripheral blood. Characteristic of ankylosing spondylitis blood, it appeared, was a TCR beta motif comprising roughly 8 highly homologous variants.

Trimming pared 6 bases from V and 8 bases from J, leaving 14 bases between. This CDR3 is built from 13 residues. In germline, CDR1 is MNHEY, CDR2 SVGEGT. Making use of molecular barcodes, quantitative 5'-RACE generated TCR beta libraries. TCRdb passed the 5' RACE reads through MiXCR, listing each CDR3 protein once. The sample holds a few hundred thousand distinct CDR3 sequences, 20% seen once. Sequences were obtained from blood, either unsorted or a sorted T cell fraction (not recorded which). This chain connects TRBV6-2 or TRBV6-3 to TRBJ2-1; D possibly corresponds to TRBD2 (5 bases). This clonotype originated in a male donor with ankylosing spondylitis or in good health (not recorded which). The CDR3 sequence is CASRTDSPDEQFF. In DNA, the CDR3 is TGTGCCAGCAGAACGGACTCCCCCGATGAGCAGTTCTTC.